The next 32 T cell receptor beta chains were all read from a single sample in a study of human T cells and chemical hapten exposure (dated by TCRdb to 2020 to 2023). The time point tag for this specimen amounts to: pre-sensitization, week 0. In the paper's terms, the treatment or condition label means: therapeutic diphenylcyclopropenone sensitization with weekly scalp DPC. Libraries came from RACE. The instrument was a NextSeq 500. TCRdb redid the processing of the public reads, applying fastp at Q25 and MiXCR, and retained in-frame beta chains. When rows share a CDR3 protein, they turn into one entry using the most common DNA and genes. For this sample the table gives roughly 100,000 distinct CDR3 sequences, of which 10% to 13% were detected only once. The ten largest clones add up to 2.5% to 4% of the sample. The sequencing used whole blood, collected in connection with sensitization to the hapten diphenylcyclopropenone (DPC). These TCRs come from a woman aged 55-70 years with alopecia areata. Some clones in this sample may be carry-over from other donors' samples.

This clonotype appeared many times. The V gene is TRBV20-1, the J gene TRBJ2-5, with TRBD2 identical over 7 bases. The germline gives CDR1 DFQATT, CDR2 SNEGSKA (reference sequence). The CDR3 runs 12 residues. V lost 5 bases to trimming and J lost 5 bases; unmatched junction nucleotides: 5. The CDR3 spells CSAPGLFETQYF. CDR3 nucleotides: TGCAGTGCTCCGGGACTATTCGAGACCCAGTACTTC.

With regard to this clonotype: A read error may explain this, as a much larger clone is one base away. The genes are TRBV7-9 and TRBJ2-1; a possible D gene is TRBD2 (6 bases). The CDR3 covers 16 residues. Germline CDR1 is SEHNR and CDR2 is FQNEAQ (reference sequence). The CDR3 nucleotides are TGTGCCAGCAGCGCGCGCGGGACCGGATGGTTGGATGAGCTGTTCTTC. Translating it yields CASSARGTGWLDELFF.

The chain recombines TRBV27 with TRBJ2-7, with 7 nucleotides matching TRBD1. V was clipped by 8 bases and J by 4 bases; unmatched bases: 5. This CDR3 is built from 12 residues. Germline V lookup: CDR1 MNHEY, CDR2 SMNVEV (reference sequence). The CDR3 DNA reads as TGTGCCAGCGGCAGGGGGATTTACGAGCAGTACTTC. Translated: CASGRGIYEQYF.

The table lists this clonotype with a few counts. The J gene is TRBJ2-1, the V gene TRBV11-3; TRBD2 is a possible D gene (6 bases). This CDR3 region has 14 residues. Germline V gives CDR1 SGHNT, CDR2 YENEEA. Trimming left V 1 base short and J 9 bases short, with 13 bases between. As DNA, the CDR3 is TGTGCCAGCAGCTTAGGGGGGGTCTGGACTGAGCAGTTCTTC. This sequence encodes CASSLGGVWTEQFF. Variable domain in full (rest from reference TRBV11-3 and TRBJ2-1): EAGVVQSPRYKIIEKKQPVAFWCNPISGHNTLYWYLQNLGQGPELLIRYENEEAVDDSQLPKDRFSAERLKGVDSTLKIQPAELGDSAVYLCASSLGGVWTEQFFGPGTRLTVL.

The rearrangement links TRBV29-1 to TRBJ2-3; D is ambiguous. Deletions cut 0 bases from V and 5 bases from J, with 6 bases between. CDR1 and CDR2 from the germline V gene are SQVTM and ANQGSEA. This CDR3 spans 12 amino acids. The CDR3 sequence is CSVEERRDTQYF. The CDR3, as DNA: TGCAGCGTTGAAGAACGGCGAGATACGCAGTATTTT.

Turning to this clonotype: Mismatch with germline at one junction end may stem from a read error. This chain connects TRBV7-7 to TRBJ2-5; D gene uncertain. The CDR3 runs to 14 residues. The V gene's germline CDR1 is SSHAT and CDR2 FNYEAQ (reference sequence). The CDR3 DNA reads TGTGCTAGCAGCTTAGGGCAGAACCAAGAGACCCAGTACTTC. As protein: CASSLGQNQETQYF.

V usage is TRBV20-1 and J usage is TRBJ2-1; possible D gene TRBD2, 6 bases. Trimming cost V 5 bases and J 5 bases, with 10 bases left between them. This CDR3 region has 12 residues. Germline V gene sequence: CDR1 DFQATT, CDR2 SNEGSKA (reference sequence). In DNA form, the CDR3 reads TGCAGTGCTGGGTCGGGGGACAATGAGCAGTTCTTC. It specifies CSAGSGDNEQFF.

This clonotype was counted at least ten times. J is TRBJ2-5 and V is TRBV6-6; D gene uncertain. The CDR3 is 14 amino acids. Trimming pared 7 bases from V and 1 base from J, leaving 13 bases between. CDR1 and CDR2 from the germline V gene are MNHNY and SVGAGI (reference sequence). The CDR3 bases are TGTGCCAGCACCCCCCGGACCCCCCAAGAGACCCAGTACTTC. Translation: CASTPRTPQETQYF.

The chain is built from TRBV6-1 and TRBJ2-3; possible D gene TRBD2, 7 bases. Germline V gives CDR1 MNHNS, CDR2 SASEGT. The CDR3 has 17 residues. V was clipped by 1 base and J by 2 bases, with 16 bases between them. The CDR3 region has the DNA TGTGCCAGCAGTGAAGGAGTTTCGGCGGGGGCCACAGATACGCAGTATTTT. Its translation is CASSEGVSAGATDTQYF.

This clonotype was seen many times. The junction differs from germline at one of its ends, possibly a read error. The J gene is TRBJ2-5, the V gene TRBV18; D unresolved. The CDR3 consists of 12 residues. Germline CDR1 reads KGHSH; CDR2 reads LQKENI. The CDR3 DNA sequence: TGCGCCAGCAGCCCTCGGGAAGAGACCCAGTACTTC. Amino acids: CASSPREETQYF.

V is TRBV7-2 and J is TRBJ2-2; D possibly matches TRBD1 or TRBD2 (5 bases each). The V end was cut by 1 base, the J end by 4 bases, with 10 bases between. The germline V gene has CDR1 SGHTA and CDR2 FQGNSA. This CDR3 is 15 amino acids long. CDR3: CASSLVPGSTGELFF. DNA of the CDR3: TGTGCCAGCAGCTTAGTCCCAGGGAGCACCGGGGAGCTGTTTTTT.

This clonotype was counted many times. This sequence joins TRBV20-1 and TRBJ1-5; D call uncertain. Per germline, CDR1 DFQATT and CDR2 SNEGSKA (reference sequence). V lost 3 bases and J lost 2, with 11 bases in between. This CDR3 region has 14 residues. CDR3 in amino acids: CSASVNWGNQPQHF. Here the CDR3 DNA reads TGCAGTGCTAGCGTAAACTGGGGCAATCAGCCCCAGCATTTT.

In its sample, this clonotype was seen a few times. Written as DNA, the CDR3 is TGCAGCGTTATAGGACAGCCCTCCTACAATGAGCAGTTCTTC. It yields the protein CSVIGQPSYNEQFF. The rearrangement joins TRBV29-1 to TRBJ2-1; D is possibly TRBD1 (6 bases). Trimming removed 5 bases at V and 0 bases at J, with 11 bases between. Germline lookup yields CDR1 SQVTM and CDR2 ANQGSEA. CDR3 length: 14 residues.

This sequence joins TRBV6-5 and TRBJ1-6; D call uncertain. CDR3 length: 15 amino acids. Germline V gene data show CDR1 as MNHEY and CDR2 as SVGAGI. V was clipped by 6 bases and J by 5 bases, with 14 bases between them. The CDR3, as DNA: TGTGCCAGCAGCCCGGGGAAGATTAATAATTCACCCCTCCACTTT. Protein: CASSPGKINNSPLHF.

This clonotype was counted many times. The rearrangement uses TRBV6-2 or TRBV6-3 and TRBJ1-6, with 7 positions matching TRBD1. The V segment lost 5 bases and the J segment 8 bases; nucleotides outside the gene matches: 12. This CDR3 is 16 amino acids long. Germline V CDR1 and CDR2: MNHEY, SVGEGT. CDR3 sequence reads: CASSTTRQGRDSPLHF. CDR3 coding DNA: TGTGCCAGCAGTACAACCCGACAGGGCCGCGATTCACCCCTCCACTTT.

This clonotype has at least ten counts. The V call is TRBV7-2, the J call TRBJ2-7, with D unclear. CDR3 size: 14 residues. Germline V gene sequence: CDR1 SGHTA, CDR2 FQGNSA. Trimming stripped 2 bases from V and 5 bases from J, with 13 bases between. The CDR3 reads CASSLSDLSHEQYF. CDR3 DNA sequence: TGTGCCAGCAGCTTAAGTGACCTATCTCACGAGCAGTACTTC.

There are many counts of this clonotype. This sequence joins TRBV11-2 and TRBJ2-7; 10 bases align to TRBD2. Germline CDR1 reads SGHAT; CDR2 reads FQNNGV. The CDR3 sequence is 16 residues long. The ends lost 1 base at V and 4 bases at J; junction bases unmatched: 7. CDR3 sequence (DNA): TGTGCCAGCAGCTTAGTTGGCGGGACTAGCGTATACGAGCAGTACTTC. Protein: CASSLVGGTSVYEQYF.

This clonotype was picked up a small number of times. This chain joins TRBV19 and TRBJ2-3; weak D call: TRBD2 (6 bases). CDR1 and CDR2 from the germline V gene are LNHDA and SQIVND (reference sequence). Trimming took off 7 bases at V and 2 bases at J, with 16 bases between the two ends. The CDR3 is 15 residues long. CDR3 DNA sequence: TGTGCCAGTACCGGGGCTAGCGACAACACAGATACGCAGTATTTT. Residues: CASTGASDNTDTQYF.

The chain has TRBV5-1 and TRBJ1-2; weak D call: TRBD1 (5 bases). The CDR3 consists of 14 residues. CDR1 is SGHRS and CDR2 is YFSETQ in the germline V gene. Deletions cut 0 bases from V and 5 bases from J, with 11 bases between. The CDR3, as DNA: TGCGCCAGCAGCTTGGTAGGGGCAGAGTATGGCTACACCTTC. Its translation is CASSLVGAEYGYTF.

This clonotype was detected many times. V usage is TRBV5-1 and J usage is TRBJ2-3; D ambiguous. Germline CDR1 reads SGHRS; CDR2 reads YFSETQ. This CDR3 is 12 amino acids long. Trimming pared 4 bases from V and 4 bases from J, leaving 7 bases between. In nucleotides, the CDR3 is TGCGCCAGCAGCCCAGAATCAGATACGCAGTATTTT. Translating it yields CASSPESDTQYF.

The chain has TRBV18 and TRBJ1-4; no firm D call. CDR1 KGHSH and CDR2 LQKENI come from the germline V gene. The CDR3 consists of 15 residues. The V gene lost 6 bases and the J gene lost 7 bases, with 18 bases spanning the gap. The CDR3 reads CASSPRTEKGEKLFF. The CDR3 bases are TGTGCCAGCTCCCCAAGGACGGAAAAAGGTGAAAAACTGTTTTTT.

This clonotype was detected many times. The V gene is TRBV7-2, the J gene TRBJ2-7, with TRBD1 as a possible D gene (5 bases). The CDR3 loop spans 15 amino acids. Germline CDR1 is SGHTA and CDR2 is FQGNSA. Between the trimmed V and J ends, which lost 0 bases and 2 bases, there was a span of 11 bases. CDR3 amino acids: CASSLAGHPTYEQYF. CDR3 DNA sequence: TGTGCCAGCAGCTTAGCGGGGCACCCTACCTACGAGCAGTACTTC.

This clonotype occurred many times. V usage is TRBV20-1 and J usage is TRBJ1-2, with D uncertain. V was trimmed by 6 bases and J by 2 bases, leaving 13 bases between them. Germline V gene lookup returns CDR1 DFQATT and CDR2 SNEGSKA (reference sequence). This CDR3 contains 13 residues. The DNA of the CDR3 is TGCAGTGCCGAAGAGGCGGACAACTATGGCTACACCTTC. It specifies CSAEEADNYGYTF.

This clonotype has at least ten counts. The rearrangement uses TRBV6-1 and TRBJ1-1; 8 bases are shared with TRBD1. CDR1 is MNHNS, CDR2 SASEGT, per germline. V lost 2 bases, J lost 4 bases, and 3 bases stayed unmatched. CDR3 length equals 14 residues. The CDR3 loop is CASSEWDRTTEAFF. Here the CDR3 DNA reads TGTGCCAGCAGTGAATGGGACAGGACCACTGAAGCTTTCTTT.

The rearrangement links TRBV29-1 to TRBJ1-1; TRBD1 aligns across 8 bases. Germline V CDR1 and CDR2: SQVTM, ANQGSEA. V shed 4 bases, J shed 5 bases, and the junction held 9 bases outside the gene matches. The CDR3 is made up of 14 amino acids. The CDR3 reads CSVVQGAVWTEAFF. The DNA for the CDR3 is TGCAGCGTTGTTCAGGGGGCGGTATGGACTGAAGCTTTCTTT.

This clonotype was counted a few times. The chain carries TRBV29-1 and TRBJ2-1; weak D call: TRBD1 (6 bases). Germline-derived CDR1 and CDR2 are SQVTM and ANQGSEA. The V and J ends lost 2 bases and 5 bases respectively, with 7 bases between them. This CDR3 contains 12 residues. The CDR3 sequence: CSVERTDNEQFF. The CDR3 bases are TGCAGCGTTGAAAGGACAGACAATGAGCAGTTCTTC.

This chain connects TRBV6-6 to TRBJ2-5, with D maybe TRBD1 (5 bases). Germline V lookup: CDR1 MNHNY, CDR2 SVGAGI (reference sequence). This CDR3 region has 14 residues. V lost 7 bases to trimming and J lost 1 base, with 13 bases between them. The CDR3 region is CASNRQGIQETQYF. CDR3 nucleotide sequence: TGTGCCAGCAACCGGCAGGGAATCCAAGAGACCCAGTACTTC.

This clonotype was seen at least ten times. This chain joins TRBV6-5 and TRBJ2-3, with 11 bases identical to TRBD2. Germline CDR1 MNHEY, CDR2 SVGAGI. J lost 7 bases, V lost 4 bases, and 10 bases had no gene match. The CDR3 is 16 amino acids. The chain's CDR3 is CASSSYSGGVSHTQYF. DNA for the CDR3: TGTGCCAGCAGTTCGTATAGCGGGGGGGTCTCACATACGCAGTATTTT.

This clonotype was seen a few times. The J gene is TRBJ2-6, the V gene TRBV7-6; D is ambiguous. The CDR3 covers 17 residues. The germline gives CDR1 SGHVS, CDR2 FNYEAQ. V was trimmed by 1 base and J by 0 bases, leaving 10 bases between them. For the CDR3, the DNA is TGTGCCAGCAGCTTAGAGGCCGTGTTCTCTGGGGCCAACGTCCTGACTTTC. Translated: CASSLEAVFSGANVLTF.

This clonotype has at least ten counts. The chain couples TRBV3-1 to TRBJ1-5; D uncertain. Germline V gene sequence: CDR1 LGHDT, CDR2 YNNKEL (reference sequence). Trimming removed 4 bases from V and 3 bases from J, with 7 bases in between. The CDR3 has 13 amino acids. The CDR3 protein is CASSPTANQPQHF. The CDR3 coding sequence is TGTGCCAGCAGCCCCACTGCCAATCAGCCCCAGCATTTT. The whole variable domain, remainder taken from reference TRBV3-1 and TRBJ1-5, is DTAVSQTPKYLVTQMGNDKSIKCEQNLGHDTMYWYKQDSKKFLKIMFSYNNKELIINETVPNRFSPKSPDKAHLNLHINSLELGDSAVYFCASSPTANQPQHFGDGTRLSIL.

This clonotype was recorded many times. The chain couples TRBV30 to TRBJ1-4; the match to TRBD1 covers 7 bases. CDR1 and CDR2 from the germline V gene are GTSNPN and SVGIG (reference sequence). V lost 2 bases to trimming and J lost 6 bases; unmatched junction nucleotides: 6. CDR3 size: 14 residues. The CDR3 region is CAWSYGRGHEKLFF. The DNA for the CDR3 is TGTGCCTGGAGTTACGGGAGGGGGCATGAAAAACTGTTTTTT.

V usage is TRBV5-5 and J usage is TRBJ2-7, with 11 positions matching TRBD2. The CDR3 covers 15 residues. Germline V gene data show CDR1 as SGHKS and CDR2 as YYEKEE (reference sequence). V gave up 0 bases and J gave up 6 bases; unmatched junction bases: 5. The DNA for the CDR3 is TGTGCCAGCAGCTTGGAAACTAGCGGGGGTGGCGAGCAGTACTTC. Translation: CASSLETSGGGEQYF.